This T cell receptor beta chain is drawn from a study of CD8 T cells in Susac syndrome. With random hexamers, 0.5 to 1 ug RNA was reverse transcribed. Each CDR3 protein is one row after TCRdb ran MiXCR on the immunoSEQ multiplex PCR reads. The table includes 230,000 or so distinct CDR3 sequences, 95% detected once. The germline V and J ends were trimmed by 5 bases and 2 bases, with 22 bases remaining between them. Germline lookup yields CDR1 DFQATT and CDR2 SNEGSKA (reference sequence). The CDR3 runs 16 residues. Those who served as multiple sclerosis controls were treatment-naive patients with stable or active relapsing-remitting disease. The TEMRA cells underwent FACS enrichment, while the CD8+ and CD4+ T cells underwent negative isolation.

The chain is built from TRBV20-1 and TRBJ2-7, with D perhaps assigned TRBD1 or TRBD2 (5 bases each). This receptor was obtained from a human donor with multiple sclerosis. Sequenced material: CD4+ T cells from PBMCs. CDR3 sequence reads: CSAGTPGTKRAYEQYF. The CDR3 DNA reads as TGCAGTGCTGGTACACCCGGGACCAAAAGGGCCTACGAGCAGTACTTC.